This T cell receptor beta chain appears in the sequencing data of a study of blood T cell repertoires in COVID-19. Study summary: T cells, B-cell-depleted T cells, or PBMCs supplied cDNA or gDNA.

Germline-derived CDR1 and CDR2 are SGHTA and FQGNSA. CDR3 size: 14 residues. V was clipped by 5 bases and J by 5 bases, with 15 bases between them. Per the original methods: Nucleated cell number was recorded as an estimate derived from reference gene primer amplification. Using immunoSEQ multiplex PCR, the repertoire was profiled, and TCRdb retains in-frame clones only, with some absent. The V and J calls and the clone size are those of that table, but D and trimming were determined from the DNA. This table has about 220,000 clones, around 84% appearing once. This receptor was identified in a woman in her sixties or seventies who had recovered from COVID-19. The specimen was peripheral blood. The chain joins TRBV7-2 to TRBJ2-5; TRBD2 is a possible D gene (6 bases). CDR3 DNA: TGTGCCAGCAGCACCCTCGGGACTTATGAGACCCAGTACTTC. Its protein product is CASSTLGTYETQYF.